What follows describes a single TCR beta chain. No antigen is known for it. The CDR3 runs to 16 residues. CDR1 and CDR2 (germline): MGHRA, YSYEKL. The V end was cut by 3 bases, the J end by 5 bases, with 17 bases between. Some clones are missing from TCRdb's copy, which holds only in-frame ones; the method was immunoSEQ multiplex PCR. The data hold about 1.1 million clones, with approximately 80% observed a single time. These data are taken from a study of shared clonotypes between healthy human individuals. Study-wide findings and caveats: Relative to clonotypes present in all four donors, those not shared had lower generation probabilities.

This TCR was sampled from a man between 18 and 35 years old in good health. Some clones in this sample may be carry-over from other donors' samples. The chain is built from TRBV4-1 and TRBJ1-5; D is possibly TRBD1 (6 bases). The source material was memory CD4+ T cells from PBMCs. Stated subset: CD45RA-negative fraction. In DNA form, the CDR3 reads TGCGCCAGCAGCCACAAGGGCAGGGGCGGGGATCAGCCCCAGCATTTT. As protein: CASSHKGRGGDQPQHF.